This TCR beta chain was observed in a study of Graves' ophthalmopathy and Graves' hyperthyroidism. Amplification from RNA transcripts yielded the TCR beta CDR3 regions. RT-PCR was first run with HTBI primers, then multiplex PCR in a second round. Each CDR3 protein is one row after TCRdb ran MiXCR on the multiplex PCR reads. The data contain hundreds of thousands of distinct CDR3 sequences, 22% of them singletons. Germline V CDR1 and CDR2: MDHEN, SYDVKM. The J segment lost 5 bases and the V segment lost 2 bases, leaving 11 bases of the junction unmatched. This CDR3 region has 17 residues. Stable hyperthyroidism meant no progression to ophthalmopathy within 18 months of follow-up. PBMCs stemmed from around 9 ml of fresh peripheral blood. This clonotype occurred many times.

Sequenced material: peripheral blood. The source of this sequence is a woman between 18 and 29 years old with stable Graves' hyperthyroidism. Some clones in this sample may be carry-over from other donors' samples. The chain carries TRBV28 and TRBJ2-1; 8 bases are a match to TRBD2. The CDR3 DNA is TGTGCCAGCAGTTTAGGGCCGAGAGCGGGAGTGAACAATGAGCAGTTCTTC. Its translation is CASSLGPRAGVNNEQFF. The whole variable domain, remainder taken from reference TRBV28 and TRBJ2-1, is DVKVTQSSRYLVKRTGEKVFLECVQDMDHENMFWYRQDPGLGLRLIYFSYDVKMKEKGDIPEGYSVSREKKERFSLILESASTNQTSMYLCASSLGPRAGVNNEQFFGPGTRLTVL.